This TCR beta chain was sequenced in a study of identical twins. This clonotype showed up many times. A single record per CDR3 protein comes from TCRdb applying MiXCR to the 5' RACE reads. The table has about 570,000 distinct CDR3 sequences, 9.5% to 10% seen once. V gave up 0 bases and J gave up 4 bases; unmatched junction bases: 5. In germline, CDR1 is LGHDT, CDR2 YNNKEL (reference sequence). This CDR3 has 16 amino acids. This sample also appeared in a second study, on yellow fever vaccine responses in identical twins.

The sequenced material came from PBMCs. The TCR was taken from a woman aged 18-29 years in good health. V and J are TRBV3-1 and TRBJ2-3, with 9 positions matching TRBD2. The CDR3 bases are TGTGCCAGCAGCCAAGAAGGAGCGGGGGGATCAGATACGCAGTATTTT. Amino acids: CASSQEGAGGSDTQYF.